There are many counts of the clone carrying this TCR beta chain. This sample's treatment: PENTA 11 planned treatment interruption arm or continuous ART arm. The record originates from a study of HIV-infected children after antiretroviral therapy interruption. CDR3 length: 17 residues. A 3' RACE protocol on RNA, with unique molecular identifiers, produced the TCR library. TCRdb ran MiXCR on the 3' RACE reads and lists one entry per CDR3 protein. This sample has over 15,000 distinct CDR3 sequences, with roughly 3.5% found just once. The sequence was obtained from a child aged 2 to 17 with HIV. The specimen comprised CD45RA+ CD4+ T cells from PBMCs, sampled from a donor given antiretroviral therapy, either interrupted or continuous. Specified subset: naive CD4+ CD45RA+ CD45RO- T cells. The V call is TRBV21-1, the J call TRBJ2-1; the table names TRBD1, a call not compared with the DNA. TRBV21-1 is given as a pseudogene. DNA for the CDR3: TGTGCCAGCAGCAAAATGGGGGGGCAGGGGGCCAACAATGAGCAGTTCTTC. This gives the protein CASSKMGGQGANNEQFF.